Listed below are T cell receptor beta chains from one sample, sequenced in a study of blood T cells in healthy people across ages. Using its own MiXCR run on the 5' RACE reads, TCRdb lists one record per CDR3 protein. This sample has about 1,800,000 distinct CDR3 sequences, with about 28% found just once. The sample taken for sequencing was blood. Source of these receptors: a woman in her 30s in good health. Both conserved end residues are trimmed from each CDR3. A D gene is named only where the DNA matches it firmly. Clone size appears in some rows only: once, few, many, or a class for an expanded clone.

j_gene	len	abundance	v_gene	d_gene	CDR3aa
TRBJ2-7	14	few	TRBV10-3	TRBD1	AISESSGGEGYEQY
TRBJ2-1	14	NA	TRBV6-6	TRBD2	TSTTGLKVASDEQF
TRBJ2-1	12	many	TRBV29-1	NA	SVDSGYSYNEQF
TRBJ2-7	13	NA	TRBV10-3	NA	AISGLGLSSYEQY
TRBJ1-2	12	few	TRBV28	NA	ASRKQAEGYGYT
TRBJ2-7	12	few	TRBV20-1	NA	SARDREKTYEQY
TRBJ2-6	16	few	TRBV18	TRBD1	ASSPLGTGNYGANVLT
TRBJ2-7	13	few	TRBV7-2	TRBD2	ASSPQGLVTDEQY
TRBJ2-6	13	few	TRBV14	NA	ASSQYGTGANVLT
TRBJ2-3	12	many	TRBV29-1	TRBD2	SVYPSGSYDTQY
TRBJ2-1	13	few	TRBV5-1	TRBD2	ASRSSSGGAGEQF
TRBJ1-4	11	NA	TRBV5-1	NA	ASSLRGREKLF
NA	12	NA	TRBV20-1	TRBD2	SASSGTSGYEQY